The 14 T cell receptor beta chains below come from one sample, sequenced in a study of blood T cell repertoires in COVID-19. Repertoires were generated with immunoSEQ multiplex PCR, while TCRdb's copy carries only in-frame clones and drops some. Of around 200,000 clones in the sample, about 87% were seen once. Sequencing was performed on peripheral blood. These receptors all stem from a man in his late teens or twenties with active or convalescent COVID-19.

The V and J genes are TRBV27 and TRBJ2-5; TRBD1 matches 9 bases. V dropped 5 bases and J dropped 2; count of bases not matched to a gene: 27. The length of the CDR3 is 22 residues. Germline V gene sequence: CDR1 MNHEY, CDR2 SMNVEV (reference sequence). CDR3 amino acids: CASSQTPGQGLVWVGVQETQYF. The CDR3 coding sequence is TGTGCCAGCAGTCAGACTCCGGGACAGGGTTTAGTCTGGGTTGGGGTTCAAGAGACCCAGTACTTC.

J is TRBJ2-1 and V is TRBV6-5; TRBD2 might be the D (6 bases). Trimming shortened V by 0 bases and J by 5 bases, and 14 bases separated the two germline ends. This CDR3 has 16 residues. CDR1 is MNHEY and CDR2 is SVGAGI in the germline V gene. Here the CDR3 reads CASSYSTGERNNEQFF. CDR3 nucleotides: TGTGCCAGCAGTTACTCAACGGGAGAACGGAACAATGAGCAGTTCTTC.

This sequence joins TRBV7-9 and TRBJ2-3, with 12 bases that match TRBD1. Germline V CDR1 and CDR2: SEHNR, FQNEAQ (reference sequence). This CDR3 has 15 amino acids. The V and J ends lost 3 bases and 6 bases, in that order; junction bases with no gene match: 4. CDR3 coding DNA: TGTGCCAGCAGCTTCGGGACAGGGGGCCGGGATACGCAGTATTTT. The encoded protein is CASSFGTGGRDTQYF.

J is TRBJ1-5 and V is TRBV20-1, with D perhaps matching TRBD1 (6 bases). The CDR3 is 16 amino acids. Germline V gene data show CDR1 as DFQATT and CDR2 as SNEGSKA (reference sequence). The V end lost 3 bases, the J end lost 1 base, and 16 bases lay between the germline ends. The CDR3 DNA sequence: TGCAGTGCTAGTCTGGCAGGGGTTTGGAGCAATCAGCCCCAGCATTTT. Its translation is CSASLAGVWSNQPQHF.

The rearrangement joins TRBV2 to TRBJ2-7; D not resolved. Germline lookup yields CDR1 SNHLY and CDR2 FYNNEI. The V end lost 3 bases, the J end lost 1 base, and 4 bases lay between the germline ends. CDR3 length: 12 residues. CDR3 region: CASSEQSYEQYV. CDR3 sequence (DNA): TGTGCCAGCAGTGAGCAGTCCTACGAGCAGTACGTC.

This sequence joins TRBV5-1 and TRBJ2-5, with 10 bases that match TRBD2. The germline CDR1 and CDR2 sequences are SGHRS and YFSETQ. V lost 8 bases, J lost 4 bases, and 11 bases stayed unmatched. The CDR3 is 15 residues long. CDR3 sequence (DNA): TGCGCCAGTCAGAGCGGGGGGGCGGTTGGAGAGACCCAGTACTTC. Amino acids: CASQSGGAVGETQYF.

This clone was picked up one time. The chain employs TRBV24-1 and TRBJ2-2; 15 bases are shared with TRBD2. This CDR3 has 17 residues. Germline V gene lookup returns CDR1 KGHDR and CDR2 SFDVKD. Germline trimming cut 4 bases from V and 6 bases from J; bases unmatched to any gene: 5. The CDR3 spells CATSERTSGRAPGELFF. The DNA of the CDR3 is TGTGCCACCAGTGAGAGGACTAGCGGGAGGGCCCCCGGGGAGCTGTTTTTT.

This clone was seen more than once but under ten times. V and J are TRBV28 and TRBJ1-6; D possibly corresponds to TRBD1 (5 bases). The V gene lost 3 bases and the J gene lost 1 base, with 7 bases spanning the gap. Germline CDR1 MDHEN, CDR2 SYDVKM. The CDR3 length is 15 residues. CDR3 in amino acids: CASSLGGSYNSPLHF. The CDR3 DNA reads as TGTGCCAGCAGTTTGGGGGGGTCCTATAATTCACCCCTCCACTTT. The full variable domain, its missing parts supplied by reference TRBV28 and TRBJ1-6, is DVKVTQSSRYLVKRTGEKVFLECVQDMDHENMFWYRQDPGLGLRLIYFSYDVKMKEKGDIPEGYSVSREKKERFSLILESASTNQTSMYLCASSLGGSYNSPLHFGNGTRLTVT.

This chain uses TRBV6-1 with TRBJ1-2; 7 bases map to TRBD1. The CDR3 totals 15 residues. Germline values: CDR1 MNHNS, CDR2 SASEGT. V lost 1 base, J lost 5 bases, and 7 bases stayed unmatched. The CDR3 DNA is TGTGCCAGCAGTGAAGACAGGGGTGATCGGTATGGCTACACCTTC. It specifies CASSEDRGDRYGYTF.

This sequence joins TRBV4-2 and TRBJ1-6; D remains unclear. This CDR3 has 16 residues. Germline CDR1 is LGHNA and CDR2 is YNFKEQ. V gave up 0 bases and J gave up 0 bases, with 6 bases separating them. The CDR3 spells CASSQDTNSYNSPLHF. The CDR3 region has the DNA TGTGCCAGCAGCCAAGATACAAACTCCTATAATTCACCCCTCCACTTT.

The V and J genes are TRBV5-4 and TRBJ2-1; TRBD2 matches 12 bases. V shed 4 bases and J 0 bases; nucleotides not matched to a gene: 11. Per the germline V gene, CDR1 is SGHNT and CDR2 is YYREEE (reference sequence). CDR3 length equals 19 residues. The CDR3 here is CASSNPTSSGGASYNEQFF. CDR3 nucleotide sequence: TGTGCCAGCAGCAACCCCACCTCTAGCGGGGGGGCCTCCTACAATGAGCAGTTCTTC.

To note about this clone: The sample has other DNA sequences that encode this CDR3 too. The chain recombines TRBV11-3 with TRBJ2-7; the D is unclear. CDR3 length: 12 residues. Per the germline V gene, CDR1 is SGHNT and CDR2 is YENEEA. Trimming stripped 3 bases from V and 2 bases from J, with 5 bases between. CDR3 DNA sequence: TGTGCCAGCAGCTTGTCCACCTACGAGCAGTACTTC. Translating it yields CASSLSTYEQYF.

V gene TRBV7-6 combines with J gene TRBJ2-3, with 9 bases identical to TRBD2. The CDR3 sequence is 17 residues long. In germline, CDR1 is SGHVS, CDR2 FNYEAQ. The J segment lost 2 bases and the V segment lost 2 bases, leaving 8 bases of the junction unmatched. This CDR3 is CASSLRIAGVITDTQYF. CDR3 coding DNA: TGTGCCAGCAGCTTACGAATAGCGGGAGTAATCACAGATACGCAGTATTTT. Full variable domain (outside the CDR3, taken from reference TRBV7-6 and TRBJ2-3): GAGVSQSPRYKVTKRGQDVALRCDPISGHVSLYWYRQALGQGPEFLTYFNYEAQQDKSGLPNDRFSAERPEGSISTLTIQRTEQRDSAMYRCASSLRIAGVITDTQYFGPGTRLTVL.

The chain is built from TRBV7-3 and TRBJ2-2, with D possibly being TRBD2 (5 bases). V gave up 3 bases and J gave up 2 bases, with 7 bases separating them. Looked up from germline, CDR1 is SGHTA and CDR2 is FQGTGA. This CDR3 is built from 14 residues. This CDR3 is CASSFSGNTGELFF. CDR3 DNA sequence: TGTGCCAGCAGCTTCTCGGGAAACACCGGGGAGCTGTTTTTT.